Listed below are T cell receptor beta chains from one sample, sequenced in a study of blood T cell repertoires in COVID-19. Libraries were prepared by immunoSEQ multiplex PCR; TCRdb keeps only in-frame clonotypes and omits some of them. Of 190,000 or so clones in the sample, approximately 90% are singletons; the top ten hold 3.5% to 5%. The sequenced sample consisted of peripheral blood. The receptors shown here come from a woman in her 30s with acute or convalescent COVID-19. CDR3s include the opening cysteine and the closing phenylalanine or tryptophan. A D gene is named only where the DNA matches it firmly. Only some rows state a clone size, as once, few, many or a class for expanded clones.

TRBV5-1	NA	TRBJ1-3	once	TGCGCCAGCAGCTTGGATAGCTCTGGAAACACCATATATTTT	CASSLDSSGNTIYF
TRBV27	NA	TRBJ2-2	NA	TGTGCCAGCAGTTTCGCGGGGGCGTTTGGGGAGCTGTTTTTT	CASSFAGAFGELFF
TRBV4-2	NA	TRBJ2-2	NA	TGTGCCAGCAGCCAAGAACCGACAGTTCTTTCCGGGGAGCTGTTTTTT	CASSQEPTVLSGELFF
TRBV29-1	TRBD2	TRBJ2-5	NA	TGCAGCGCCGGGAGGGGTAAAGAGACCCAGTACTTC	CSAGRGKETQYF
TRBV30	TRBD1	TRBJ2-7	NA	TGTGCCTGGAGTGTACAGGGGCCGAGGGAGCAGTACTTC	CAWSVQGPREQYF
TRBV7-2	NA	TRBJ1-1	NA	TGTGCCAGCAGCTTATGGGACACCTTT	CASSLWDTF
TRBV27	TRBD2	TRBJ2-2	once	TGTGCCAGCAGCCTAAGCCCCCTAGCGGGAGTTAATAGCGGGGAGCTGTTTTTT	CASSLSPLAGVNSGELFF
TRBV11-1	NA	TRBJ2-1	NA	TGTGCCAGCAGCTTCCGGGAGATGTACAATGAGCAGTTCTTC	CASSFREMYNEQFF
TRBV1	NA	TRBJ2-1	once	TGCGCCAAGGGGCTAGCGGGGACCAATGAGCAGTTCTTC	CAKGLAGTNEQFF
TRBV5-1	TRBD2	TRBJ2-3	NA	TGCGCCAGCACCTTAGCGGGAGTAACAGATACGCAGTATTTT	CASTLAGVTDTQYF
TRBV25-1	NA	TRBJ2-7	NA	TGTGCCAGCAGTGAATTATCCGCGACAGGCTATACCTACGAGCAGTACTTC	CASSELSATGYTYEQYF
TRBV28	TRBD2	TRBJ2-2	NA	TGTGCCAGCATTGCGATGGAGCGGGAGTCCGGGGAGCTGTTTTTT	CASIAMERESGELFF
TRBV10-2	NA	TRBJ2-7	NA	TGCGCCAGCAGTGGGGGCGGGGTAGACGAGCAGTACTTC	CASSGGGVDEQYF
TRBV4-2	NA	TRBJ2-3	once	TGTGCCAGCAGCCCAGGGGAGAGCACAGATACGCAGTATTTT	CASSPGESTDTQYF
TRBV7-2	NA	TRBJ2-1	NA	TGTGCCAGCAGCTTCTTCTACAATGAGCAGTTCTTC	CASSFFYNEQFF
TRBV24-1	NA	TRBJ1-1	NA	TGTGCCACCAGTGGGAAAGGACTACGGGACACTGAAGCTTTCTTT	CATSGKGLRDTEAFF
TRBV3-1/TRBV3-2	TRBD2	TRBJ2-1	once	TGTGCCAGCAGCGTCTGGACTAGAGGCAACGATGAGCAGTTCTTC	CASSVWTRGNDEQFF
TRBV12-3/TRBV12-4	NA	TRBJ2-1	NA	TGTGCCAGCAGCTCAGACACATACAATGAGCAGTTCTTC	CASSSDTYNEQFF
TRBV5-1	NA	TRBJ2-7	NA	TGCGCCAGCAGCTTGGGTGCAGGCGTCTCCTACGAGCAGTACTTC	CASSLGAGVSYEQYF
TRBV6-5	NA	TRBJ2-7	once	TGTGCCAGCAGTTACCGCGGGGCCTCGTTATACGAGCAGTACTTC	CASSYRGASLYEQYF
TRBV11-3	TRBD2	TRBJ2-3	NA	TGTGCCAGCAGCTTGGCAAGGAGCCTAGCGGGAGGTAGCACAGATACGCAGTATTTT	CASSLARSLAGGSTDTQYF
TRBV28	NA	TRBJ1-4	few	TGTGCCAGCACTGATGGGGCCCGGGTGTTTTTT	CASTDGARVFF
TRBV28	TRBD2	TRBJ2-3	NA	TGTGCCAGCAGTCTGCTAGCGGGAGGGGAGGCAGATACGCAGTATTTT	CASSLLAGGEADTQYF
TRBV6-5	NA	TRBJ1-3	NA	TGTGCCAGCACCGGGCTGAACAGGGAGGGAAACACCATATATTTT	CASTGLNREGNTIYF
TRBV10-2	NA	TRBJ2-1	NA	TGCGCCAGCAGTGAGTTGGCGGCCTACAATGAGCAGTTCTTC	CASSELAAYNEQFF
TRBV9	TRBD2	TRBJ2-3	once	TGTGCCAGCAGCGAAAGTACCCCGCGAGGGACTAGCGGGAGTATGGATACGCAGTATTTT	CASSESTPRGTSGSMDTQYF
TRBV11-2	TRBD2	TRBJ2-2	NA	TGTGCCAGCAGCCAGGGACTAGCGGGAGGGACGAACACCGGGGAGCTGTTTTTT	CASSQGLAGGTNTGELFF